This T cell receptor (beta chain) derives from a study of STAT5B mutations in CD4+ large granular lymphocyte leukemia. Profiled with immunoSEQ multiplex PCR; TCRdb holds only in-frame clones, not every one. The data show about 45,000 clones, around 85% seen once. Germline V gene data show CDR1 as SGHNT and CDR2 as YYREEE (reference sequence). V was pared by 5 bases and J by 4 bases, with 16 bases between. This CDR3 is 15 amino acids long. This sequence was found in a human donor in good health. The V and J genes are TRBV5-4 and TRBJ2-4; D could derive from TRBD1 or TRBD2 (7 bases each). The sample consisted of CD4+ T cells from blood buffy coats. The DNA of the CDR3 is TGTGCCAGCAGTCCAGGGGGGGCCGCGAAAAACATTCAGTACTTC. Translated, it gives CASSPGGAAKNIQYF.